The rows below give T cell receptor beta chains drawn from one sample of a study of CD8 T cells in ankylosing spondylitis. From the 5' RACE reads, TCRdb called clonotypes with MiXCR, one entry per CDR3 protein. The sample holds around 330,000 distinct CDR3 sequences, 9.5% to 13% seen once. Sample: blood, either unsorted or a sorted T cell fraction (not recorded which). The receptors stem from a female donor with ankylosing spondylitis or in good health (not recorded which). CDR3s include the opening cysteine and the closing phenylalanine or tryptophan.

v_gene,CDR3aa
TRBV7-9,CASSLGGGREAFF
TRBV20-1,CSAHLRGREDTQYF
TRBV5-1,CASSFFRSGSTGELFF
TRBV27,CASSFGQGGNEQYF
TRBV28,CASDPGNEQFF
TRBV5-6,CASSLSLWKGTQYF
TRBV7-9,CASSLAQGDTQYF
TRBV25-1,CASKRTRQYF
TRBV10-3,CAISPGATGANVLTF
TRBV5-1,CASSLDPFSYEQYF
TRBV5-6,CASRRDGYTGELFF
TRBV6-1,CASSETGSGANVLTF
TRBV4-3,CASSQGQGHNTEAFF
TRBV2,CASSEQASQLSEQYF
TRBV6-5,CASSYSTGNTIYF
TRBV20-1,CSAPSGGPLRFTGELFF
TRBV18,CASSPPSAVRGYTF
TRBV20-1,CSALGTVNQPQHF
TRBV7-6,CASSLERVRGTDTQYF
TRBV15,CATSRATGTGGLAKNIQYF
TRBV7-6,CASSLVLPPGGELFF
TRBV7-3,CASSLYRTKGITGELFF
TRBV6-2/TRBV6-3,CASSYARENTEAFF
TRBV20-1,CSARYQGLGTEAFF
TRBV5-1,CASSLMASGRYTGELFF
TRBV30,CAWSPKTGAKTEAFF
TRBV7-8,CASRTTVSSYNEQFF
TRBV20-1,CSARVGKANEKLFF
TRBV20-1,CSAQRGSVEETQYF
TRBV20-1,CSATGGLTGYTF
TRBV20-1,CSARRGTSSYEQYF
TRBV5-1,CASSMGLTGATEAFF
TRBV7-2,CASSLFEGGMAEAFF
TRBV18,CASSPPQLLAHHLDNEQFF
TRBV12-3/TRBV12-4,CASSLNRGPESYNEQFF
TRBV6-2/TRBV6-3,CASSYSGTQEAQYF
TRBV7-2,CASSLDRLQGGEKLFF
TRBV20-1,CSAGPGGVGELFF
TRBV7-9,CASSSETGTASNQPQHF
TRBV21-1,CASSKGRDHRILPFTDTQYF
TRBV12-3/TRBV12-4,CAFCAPGLRPPSGNQPQHF
TRBV10-3,CAISEPASGSSADTQYF
TRBV4-1,CASSQFGQGVYGSNEQFF
TRBV5-1,CASSSGTRESGELFF
TRBV4-3,CASSQERWDYEQYF
TRBV3-1,CASSQGGPNTEAFF
TRBV5-1,CASSFLGVSDEQFF
TRBV20-1,CSARGLGTQYF
TRBV12-3/TRBV12-4,CATTTGTGGSRNEKLFF
TRBV5-5,CASSHWPSYEQYF
TRBV11-2,CASSLGQRRDQNPSGMIEQFF
TRBV20-1,CSARDAGRTSGRAGLGEQYF
TRBV5-1,CASSLRGGAEETQYF
TRBV14,CASSQVNPDNEQFF
TRBV29-1,CSVPRSYNEQFF
TRBV11-3,CASTNGARSYNEQFF
TRBV20-1,CSAFAGTSGVREQFF
TRBV5-1,CASSQTGGMNTEAFF
TRBV19,CASSGTRTSGSHEQYF
TRBV5-1,CASSGLAGEVAGELFF